This TCR beta chain was sequenced during a study of T-cell reconstitution after alpha-beta-depleted transplantation in children. This clonotype was seen at least ten times. This CDR3 comprises 12 residues. Trimming shortened V by 10 bases and J by 2 bases, and 9 bases separated the two germline ends. CDR1 MNHEY and CDR2 SVGAGI come from the germline V gene. TCRbeta library construction was performed incorporating unique molecular identifiers. TCRdb re-called the PCR reads through MiXCR, storing one row per CDR3 protein. The sample gives hundreds of thousands of distinct CDR3 sequences, 15% to 20% of which show up once; about 1.1% is in the top ten.

The sample consisted of PBMCs from the stem cell graft donor, taken from the stem cell graft. This receptor was identified in a human donor who donated a stem cell graft to a child with acute myeloid leukemia. V is TRBV6-5 and J is TRBJ1-5; D call uncertain. DNA of the CDR3: TGTGCCACCAAGACGGGCAATCAGCCCCAGCATTTT. This gives the protein CATKTGNQPQHF.